This T cell receptor beta chain was retrieved from a study of T-cell memory formation after mild COVID-19 (dated by TCRdb to about 2021). Looking at the study overall: Most TCR sequence clusters were specific to one of the two donors. In a couple of donors, T-cell clones that expanded and contracted after mild COVID-19 were tracked by sequencing TCRalpha and TCRbeta repertoires over time. The cohort was made up of two young adult volunteers, one female and one male, who were previously healthy.

This clonotype was counted a few times. It has no known antigen specificity. No much larger clonotype is one base removed from it; base qualities were not supplied. These reads were obtained on an Illumina NovaSeq 6000. cDNA libraries for TCRalpha and TCRbeta were prepared by 5'RACE using constant-segment primers, with sample barcodes and unique molecular identifiers added. Trizol reagent was used to extract RNA from every sample. Library amplification was performed in two PCR steps, and a second sample barcode and Illumina TruSeq adapters were introduced in the second step. Sequencing of the libraries was done on an Illumina NovaSeq, producing 2 x 150 bp paired-end reads. The paper's processing steps were these. Demultiplexing of reads and collapsing into UMI-guided consensus sequences were performed with migec v1.2.7. Using mixcr v2.1.11, UMI consensuses were aligned to TRA and TRB V and J templates and then assembled into clonotypes. Clonotypes were classified as expanded or contracted when called significant by both edgeR and NoisET, with noise models trained on biological replicates. edgeR calls used a false discovery rate-adjusted p below 0.01 and a log2 fold-change threshold of 1. PCA with hierarchical clustering of max-normalized trajectories of the 1000 most abundant clonotypes was used as exploratory dynamics analysis. Each responding clone was given a CD4 or CD8 phenotype based on the CD4+ and CD8+ repertoires, which had been sequenced separately. The raw public data were reprocessed by TCRdb itself: fastp quality trimming at Q25, MiXCR clonotype calling, in-frame beta chains only. Under each unique CDR3 protein, matching rows form one entry showing the most common genes and DNA. For this entry, the V and J calls and clone size follow TCRdb and not the study's own pipeline. Recorded for this sample are about 90,000 distinct CDR3 sequences; 10% to 15% of them occurred a single time. The leading ten clones occupy roughly a quarter of the sample.

V is trimmed back by 4 bases and J by 9 bases, and the junction contains 6 bases that no gene match accounts for. The CDR3 goes from the cysteine to the phenylalanine over 15 residues. Only the CDR3 region is kept as DNA, spanning 45 bases read in frame from base 1. The germline V gene sets CDR1 to MNHEY and CDR2 to SVGAGI. Ficoll-Paque density gradient centrifugation was the method used to isolate PBMCs. What the study reported, not specific to this receptor: Clones that contracted from day 15 to 85 showed balanced CD4/CD8 phenotypes, whereas a second wave of clones that expanded from day 15 to 37 leaned towards CD4+. SARS-CoV-2 specificity was not confirmed for the second-wave clones peaking on day 37. Some responding clones were detected in pre-infection memory, suggesting pre-existing cross-reactive memory T cells joined the SARS-CoV-2 response. Contracting CD4+ clones turned up mainly in the CM and EM memory subsets, whereas EMRA was where CD8+ clones were enriched. The study covered only a couple of mild cases, and larger cohorts including severe cases with pre-infection samples were considered necessary.

The receptor chain draws on TRBV6-5 and TRBJ2-6; 10 middle bases align to TRBD1. The receptor was derived from an adult woman who had mild COVID-19 (a few samples of this study predate the infection). The sample titles of this study are shuffled in the database, so cell type and time point are left out; the donor was told from shared clones. The specimen sequenced was PBMCs or a T cell subset sorted from them (not recorded which). This receptor has the CDR3 CASSSRGQGLNVLTF. The sequenced DNA: TGTGCCAGCAGTTCCAGGGGACAGGGGCTCAACGTCCTGACTTTC.